The 20 T cell receptor beta chains listed next were all sequenced from one sample in a study of T cell repertoires in cytomegalovirus infection (dated by TCRdb to the late 2010s). Sequencing used an Illumina HiSeq 1500. TCRdb reanalyzed the raw reads on its own, using fastp at Q25 for trimming and MiXCR for clone calling, and kept in-frame beta chains. Duplicate CDR3 protein sequences are folded into a single record with the most common DNA and genes. The sample contains over 150,000 distinct CDR3 sequences, about a sixth of them found a single time. The ten top clones hold roughly 24% of the sample. Sequencing used CD8+ T cells from PBMCs. The receptors originated from a human donor in good health (CMV status not recorded). Some clones in this sample may be carry-over from other donors' samples.

This sequence joins TRBV12-3 or TRBV12-4 and TRBJ1-2; 8 positions agree with TRBD1. The CDR3 is 13 amino acids. Unmatched junction bases numbered 3, after V lost 6 bases and J lost 3 bases. The CDR3 sequence: CASSRGQDYGYTF. CDR3 coding DNA: TGTGCCAGCAGCCGGGGACAGGACTATGGCTACACCTTC.

The rearrangement uses TRBV6-5 and TRBJ2-1; weak D call: TRBD2 (7 bases). Germline CDR1 and CDR2: MNHEY and SVGAGI. CDR3 length: 16 amino acids. V lost 3 bases and J 1 base, leaving 13 bases between the germline ends. CDR3 DNA: TGTGCCAGCAGTTATGAGGGGGGGGGATCCTACAATGAGCAGTTCTTC. Amino acid sequence: CASSYEGGGSYNEQFF.

This sequence joins TRBV4-2 and TRBJ1-2; D not certain. The V end was cut by 1 base, the J end by 4 bases, with 13 bases between. The germline V gene encodes CDR1 LGHNA and CDR2 YNFKEQ. The CDR3 consists of 15 residues. The CDR3 is CASSQAPAKIYGYTF. The CDR3 bases are TGTGCCAGCAGCCAAGCCCCGGCTAAAATCTATGGCTACACCTTC.

The J gene is TRBJ1-5, the V gene TRBV7-9; D is unclear. The V and J ends lost 1 base and 0 bases respectively, with 10 bases between them. This CDR3 is built from 16 residues. CDR1 and CDR2 (germline): SEHNR, FQNEAQ (reference sequence). CDR3 coding DNA: TGTGCCAGCAGCTTAGGAAGGCTACCTAGCAATCAGCCCCAGCATTTT. Translated: CASSLGRLPSNQPQHF.

This clonotype was counted only a few times. This chain uses TRBV28 with TRBJ2-7; the D gene is possibly TRBD1 (6 bases). CDR1 is MDHEN, CDR2 SYDVKM, per germline. V was clipped by 7 bases and J by 3 bases, with 19 bases between them. This CDR3 is 15 amino acids long. The CDR3 region is CASTTRPGEFYEQYF. In DNA, the CDR3 is TGTGCCAGCACCACACGTCCAGGGGAGTTCTACGAGCAGTACTTC.

This clonotype was counted ten times or more. The gene calls are TRBV7-6 and TRBJ2-7; TRBD1 aligns across 7 bases. V dropped 0 bases and J dropped 3; count of bases not matched to a gene: 5. Germline lookup yields CDR1 SGHVS and CDR2 FNYEAQ. CDR3 length equals 15 residues. CDR3 DNA sequence: TGTGCCAGCAGCTTAGCGCAGGGACAGAACTACGAGCAGTACTTC. Amino acids: CASSLAQGQNYEQYF.

The V gene is TRBV20-1, the J gene TRBJ2-7; weak D call: TRBD2 (7 bases). The V end was cut by 0 bases, the J end by 3 bases, with 12 bases between. This CDR3 contains 14 residues. Germline V CDR1 and CDR2: DFQATT, SNEGSKA (reference sequence). The CDR3 nucleotides are TGCAGTGCTAGAGATGCGGGGGCGGGCTACGAGCAGTACTTC. It encodes CSARDAGAGYEQYF.

The CDR3, as DNA: TGTGCCAGCAGCCGTCAGGGTTCCTACAATGAGCAGTTCTTC. Encoded protein: CASSRQGSYNEQFF. The chain combines TRBV12-3 or TRBV12-4 with TRBJ2-1; tentative D call: TRBD1 (5 bases). V lost 6 bases to trimming and J lost 1 base, with 10 bases between them. The length of the CDR3 is 14 residues.

This clonotype was found a few times. The chain is built from TRBV4-1 and TRBJ2-1; TRBD2 matches 9 bases. Germline values: CDR1 MGHRA, CDR2 YSYEKL. V lost 3 bases to trimming and J lost 6 bases; unmatched junction nucleotides: 12. CDR3 length: 17 amino acids. The CDR3 spells CASSHRTRGGLGNEQFF. CDR3 DNA sequence: TGCGCCAGCAGCCACAGAACGCGGGGGGGGCTAGGCAATGAGCAGTTCTTC.

In its sample, this clonotype ranks as medium-sized (0.01 to 0.1%). CDR3 amino acids: CASSLQISSRLAEAFF. CDR3 coding DNA: TGTGCCAGCAGCTTACAAATTAGTTCCCGATTAGCCGAAGCTTTCTTT. V usage is TRBV7-9 and J usage is TRBJ1-1; D remains unclear. V gave up 2 bases and J gave up 8 bases, with 21 bases separating them. Germline CDR1 SEHNR, CDR2 FQNEAQ (reference sequence). This CDR3 has 16 residues.

The J gene is TRBJ2-1, the V gene TRBV28, with D uncertain. CDR3 length equals 16 residues. V was shortened by 5 bases and J by 0 bases, with 14 bases between the two germline ends. Looked up from germline, CDR1 is MDHEN and CDR2 is SYDVKM. The CDR3 loop is CASSPHTGFSYNEQFF. CDR3 sequence (DNA): TGTGCCAGCAGTCCTCACACCGGTTTCTCCTACAATGAGCAGTTCTTC.

The chain recombines TRBV12-3 or TRBV12-4 with TRBJ2-2, with D possibly matching TRBD2 (5 bases). The CDR3 contains 15 residues. Trimming took off 5 bases at V and 6 bases at J, with 16 bases between the two ends. Here the CDR3 reads CASSLGSPAAGELFF. The DNA for the CDR3 is TGTGCCAGCAGTCTAGGGAGCCCGGCGGCCGGGGAGCTGTTTTTT.

This clonotype came up a few times. J is TRBJ2-2 and V is TRBV24-1; weak D call: TRBD1 (6 bases). The CDR3 has 15 amino acids. Germline V CDR1 and CDR2: KGHDR, SFDVKD. V lost 3 bases, J lost 7 bases, and 14 bases lay in between. The CDR3 bases are TGTGCCACCAGTGATCTTTCAGGGGAGATCGGGGAGCTGTTTTTT. This gives the protein CATSDLSGEIGELFF.

J is TRBJ1-2 and V is TRBV20-1; D possibly corresponds to TRBD1 (5 bases). CDR3 size: 15 residues. V shed 6 bases and J shed 2 bases, with 19 bases lying between them. The V gene's germline CDR1 is DFQATT and CDR2 SNEGSKA (reference sequence). The CDR3 reads CSADQGQGTNYGYTF. Written as DNA, the CDR3 is TGCAGTGCCGATCAAGGGCAGGGTACAAACTATGGCTACACCTTC.

The chain joins TRBV6-2 or TRBV6-3 to TRBJ2-2, with D unresolved. CDR1 and CDR2 from the germline V gene are MNHEY and SVGEGT. The CDR3 covers 13 residues. Trimming pared 9 bases from V and 3 bases from J, leaving 11 bases between. The CDR3, as DNA: TGTGCCAGGGAGATCAATCACACCGGGGAGCTGTTTTTT. Translation: CAREINHTGELFF.

This clonotype has a handful of counts. This chain joins TRBV7-6 and TRBJ2-7; D gene ambiguous. V lost 1 base and J 1 base, leaving 8 bases between the germline ends. CDR1 and CDR2 from the germline V gene are SGHVS and FNYEAQ. The CDR3 is made up of 14 amino acids. CDR3 in DNA: TGTGCCAGCAGCTTAGGGTCAGATTCCTACGAGCAGTACTTC. Amino acids: CASSLGSDSYEQYF.

This clonotype occurred a few times. The V and J genes are TRBV4-1 and TRBJ2-2; either TRBD1 or TRBD2 may supply D (6 bases each). Trimming took 5 bases from V and 5 from J, leaving 15 bases between them. Germline loops: CDR1 MGHRA, CDR2 YSYEKL. The CDR3 is 15 amino acids. This CDR3 is CASSGPGEETGELFF. Written as DNA, the CDR3 is TGCGCCAGCAGCGGTCCAGGGGAGGAGACCGGGGAGCTGTTTTTT.

This chain links TRBV7-2 with TRBJ2-7, with 7 bases lining up with TRBD1. With V trimmed by 3 bases and J by 6 bases, 14 bases remained unmatched. The CDR3 runs to 16 residues. From germline, CDR1 is SGHTA and CDR2 FQGNSA. Written as DNA, the CDR3 is TGTGCCAGCAGCTTTGATTGGGACAGAAGGTCTGGCGAGCAGTACTTC. It specifies CASSFDWDRRSGEQYF.

The chain combines TRBV6-2 or TRBV6-3 with TRBJ2-7; a possible D gene is TRBD1 (6 bases). V shed 5 bases and J shed 2 bases, with 13 bases lying between them. This CDR3 comprises 14 residues. CDR1 MNHEY and CDR2 SVGEGT come from the germline V gene. CDR3 DNA: TGTGCCAGCAGTGCAGGGGTCGGCCCCTACGAGCAGTACTTC. Translation gives CASSAGVGPYEQYF.

This clonotype occurred many times. This chain connects TRBV28 to TRBJ1-2, with TRBD1 identical over 12 bases. The CDR3 contains 15 residues. Trimming cost V 3 bases and J 7 bases; bases outside gene matches: 6. In germline, CDR1 is MDHEN, CDR2 SYDVKM. DNA of the CDR3: TGTGCCAGCAGTTTTCCGGGACAGGGGGCATTTGGCTACACCTTC. Residues: CASSFPGQGAFGYTF.